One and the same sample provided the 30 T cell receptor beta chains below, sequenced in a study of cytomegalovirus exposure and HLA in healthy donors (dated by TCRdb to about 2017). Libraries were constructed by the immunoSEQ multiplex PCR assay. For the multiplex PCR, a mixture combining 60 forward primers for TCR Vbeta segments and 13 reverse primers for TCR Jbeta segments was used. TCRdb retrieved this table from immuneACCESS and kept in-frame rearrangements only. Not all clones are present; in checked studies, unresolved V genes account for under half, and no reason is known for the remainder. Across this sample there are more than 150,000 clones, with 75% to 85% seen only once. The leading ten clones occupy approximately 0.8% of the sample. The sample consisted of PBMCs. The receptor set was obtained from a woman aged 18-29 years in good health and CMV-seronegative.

In DNA form, the CDR3 reads TGTGCCTGGTTTAGCGGGGAAGAGACCCAGTACTTC. This codes for CAWFSGEETQYF. This chain connects TRBV30 to TRBJ2-5; 8 positions match TRBD2. Trimming cost V 5 bases and J 3 bases; bases outside gene matches: 2. The CDR3 sequence is 12 residues long. Germline V lookup: CDR1 GTSNPN, CDR2 SVGIG (reference sequence).

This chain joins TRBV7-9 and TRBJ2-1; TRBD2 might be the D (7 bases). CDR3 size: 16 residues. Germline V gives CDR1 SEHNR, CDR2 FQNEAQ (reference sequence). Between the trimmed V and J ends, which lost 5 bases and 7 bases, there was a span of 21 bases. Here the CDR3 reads CASSPGALSGVNEQFF. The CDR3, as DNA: TGTGCCAGCAGCCCAGGGGCATTGAGCGGGGTGAATGAGCAGTTCTTC.

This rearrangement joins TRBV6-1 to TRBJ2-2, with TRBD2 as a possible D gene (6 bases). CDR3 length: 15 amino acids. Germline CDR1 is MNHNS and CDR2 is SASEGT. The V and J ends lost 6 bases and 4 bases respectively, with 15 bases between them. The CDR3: CASRGGRSGTGELFF. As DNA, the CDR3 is TGTGCCAGCAGGGGAGGTAGATCGGGCACCGGGGAGCTGTTTTTT.

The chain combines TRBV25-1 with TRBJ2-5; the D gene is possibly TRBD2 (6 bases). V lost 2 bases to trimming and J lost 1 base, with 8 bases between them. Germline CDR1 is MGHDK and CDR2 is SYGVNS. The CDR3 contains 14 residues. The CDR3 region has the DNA TGTGCCAGCAGTGAACTAGCGAGCCAAGAGACCCAGTACTTC. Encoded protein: CASSELASQETQYF.

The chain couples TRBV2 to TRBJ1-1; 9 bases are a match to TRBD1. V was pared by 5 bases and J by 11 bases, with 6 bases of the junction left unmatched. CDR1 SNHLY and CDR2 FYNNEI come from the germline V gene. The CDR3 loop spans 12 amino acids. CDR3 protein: CASSSTGGDAFF. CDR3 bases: TGTGCCAGCAGTTCGACAGGGGGAGACGCTTTCTTT.

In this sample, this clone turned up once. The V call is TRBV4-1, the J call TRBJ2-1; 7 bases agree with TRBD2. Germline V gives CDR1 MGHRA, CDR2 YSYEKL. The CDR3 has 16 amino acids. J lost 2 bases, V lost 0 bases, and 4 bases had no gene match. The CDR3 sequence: CASSQDGAGAYNEQFF. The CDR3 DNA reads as TGCGCCAGCAGCCAAGATGGGGCGGGAGCCTACAATGAGCAGTTCTTC.

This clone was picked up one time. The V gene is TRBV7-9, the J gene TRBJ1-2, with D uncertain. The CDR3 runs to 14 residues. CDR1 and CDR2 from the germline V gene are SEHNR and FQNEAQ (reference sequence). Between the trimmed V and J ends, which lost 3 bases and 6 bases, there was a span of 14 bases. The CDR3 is CASSLSLTSDGYTF. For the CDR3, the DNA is TGTGCCAGCAGCTTGTCTCTGACATCCGATGGCTACACCTTC.

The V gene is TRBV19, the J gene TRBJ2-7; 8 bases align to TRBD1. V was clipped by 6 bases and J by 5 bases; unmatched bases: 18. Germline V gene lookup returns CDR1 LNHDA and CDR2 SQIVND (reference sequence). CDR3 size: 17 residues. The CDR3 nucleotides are TGTGCCAGTAGCCCGACCCTCGGACAGGGCGGGTATGACGAGCAGTACTTC. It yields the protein CASSPTLGQGGYDEQYF.

The CDR3 loop reads CATSRAPTGVLIFYTF. The CDR3 nucleotides are TGTGCCACCAGCAGAGCTCCAACGGGGGTCCTAATCTTTTACACCTTC. J is TRBJ1-2 and V is TRBV15; D is perhaps TRBD1 (5 bases). The CDR3 is made up of 16 amino acids. The germline V and J ends were trimmed by 1 base and 11 bases, with 23 bases remaining between them. The germline CDR1 and CDR2 sequences are LNHNV and YYDKDF (reference sequence).

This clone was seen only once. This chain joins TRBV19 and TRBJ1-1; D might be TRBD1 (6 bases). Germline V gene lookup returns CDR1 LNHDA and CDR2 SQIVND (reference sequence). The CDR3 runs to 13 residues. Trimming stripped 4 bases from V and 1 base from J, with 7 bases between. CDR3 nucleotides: TGTGCCAGTAGTAAGACAGGGAACACTGAAGCTTTCTTT. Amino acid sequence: CASSKTGNTEAFF.

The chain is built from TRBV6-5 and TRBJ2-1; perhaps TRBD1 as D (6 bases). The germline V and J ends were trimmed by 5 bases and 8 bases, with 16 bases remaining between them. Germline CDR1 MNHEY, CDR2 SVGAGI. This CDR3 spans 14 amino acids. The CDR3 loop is CASSPGQLYDEQFF. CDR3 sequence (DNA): TGTGCCAGCAGTCCAGGACAGCTTTACGATGAGCAGTTCTTC.

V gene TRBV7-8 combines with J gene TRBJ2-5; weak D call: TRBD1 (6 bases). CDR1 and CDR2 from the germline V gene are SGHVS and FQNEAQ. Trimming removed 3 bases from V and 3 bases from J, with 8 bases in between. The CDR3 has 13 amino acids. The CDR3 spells CASSFNREETQYF. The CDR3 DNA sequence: TGTGCCAGCAGCTTCAACAGGGAAGAGACCCAGTACTTC.

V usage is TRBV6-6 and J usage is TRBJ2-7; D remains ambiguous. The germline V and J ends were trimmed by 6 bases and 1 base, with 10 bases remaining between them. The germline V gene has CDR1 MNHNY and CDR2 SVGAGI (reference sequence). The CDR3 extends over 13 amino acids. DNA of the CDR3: TGTGCCAGCAGGCCCACTGGTTCCTACGAGCAGTACTTC. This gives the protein CASRPTGSYEQYF.

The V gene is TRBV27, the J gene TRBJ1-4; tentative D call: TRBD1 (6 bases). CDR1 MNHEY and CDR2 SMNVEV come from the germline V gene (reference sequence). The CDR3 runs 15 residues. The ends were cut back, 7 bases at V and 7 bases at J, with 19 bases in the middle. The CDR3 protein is CASTMPRGLLEKLFF. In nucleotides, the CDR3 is TGTGCCAGCACCATGCCCAGGGGATTGCTTGAAAAACTGTTTTTT.

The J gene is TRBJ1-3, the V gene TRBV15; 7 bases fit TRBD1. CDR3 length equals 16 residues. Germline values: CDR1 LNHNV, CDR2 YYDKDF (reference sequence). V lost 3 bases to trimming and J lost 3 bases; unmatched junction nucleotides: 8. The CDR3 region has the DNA TGTGCCACCAGCAGTGACAGGGCGGCATTTGGAAACACCATATATTTT. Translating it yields CATSSDRAAFGNTIYF.

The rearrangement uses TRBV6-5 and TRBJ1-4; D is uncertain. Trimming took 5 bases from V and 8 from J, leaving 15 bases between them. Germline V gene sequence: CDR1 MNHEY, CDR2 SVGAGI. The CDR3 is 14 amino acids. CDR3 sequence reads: CASSTTRVGEKLFF. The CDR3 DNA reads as TGTGCCAGCAGTACTACGCGGGTTGGAGAAAAACTGTTTTTT.

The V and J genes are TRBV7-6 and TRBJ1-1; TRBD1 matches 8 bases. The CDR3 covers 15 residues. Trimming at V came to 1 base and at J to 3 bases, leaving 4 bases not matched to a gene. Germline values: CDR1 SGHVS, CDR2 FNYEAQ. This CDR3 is CASSLVGQVDTEAFF. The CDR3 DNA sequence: TGTGCCAGCAGCTTAGTGGGACAGGTGGACACTGAAGCTTTCTTT.

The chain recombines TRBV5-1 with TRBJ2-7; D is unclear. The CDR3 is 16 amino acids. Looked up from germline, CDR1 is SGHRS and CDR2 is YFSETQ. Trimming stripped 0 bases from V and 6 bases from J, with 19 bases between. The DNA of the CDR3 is TGCGCCAGCAGCTTGGCCTTCAGGATGCCTGCAGGCGAGCAGTACTTC. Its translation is CASSLAFRMPAGEQYF.

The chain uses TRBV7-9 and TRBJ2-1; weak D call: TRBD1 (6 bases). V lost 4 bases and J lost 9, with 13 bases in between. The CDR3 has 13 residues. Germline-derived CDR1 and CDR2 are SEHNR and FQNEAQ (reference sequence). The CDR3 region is CASSSRDTGEQFF. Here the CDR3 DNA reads TGTGCCAGCAGCTCCCGGGACACGGGTGAGCAGTTCTTC.

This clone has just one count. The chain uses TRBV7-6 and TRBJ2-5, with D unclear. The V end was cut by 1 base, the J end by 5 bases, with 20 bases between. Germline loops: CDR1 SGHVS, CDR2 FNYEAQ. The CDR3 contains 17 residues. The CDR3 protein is CASSLGRAPGFGETQYF. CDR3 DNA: TGTGCCAGCAGCTTAGGTCGAGCTCCCGGGTTTGGGGAGACCCAGTACTTC.

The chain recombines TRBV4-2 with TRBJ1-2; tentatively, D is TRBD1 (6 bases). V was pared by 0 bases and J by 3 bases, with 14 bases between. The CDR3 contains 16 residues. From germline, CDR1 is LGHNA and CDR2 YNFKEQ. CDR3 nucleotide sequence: TGTGCCAGCAGCCAAGATGGCGGCAGGGGTGACTATGGCTACACCTTC. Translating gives CASSQDGGRGDYGYTF.

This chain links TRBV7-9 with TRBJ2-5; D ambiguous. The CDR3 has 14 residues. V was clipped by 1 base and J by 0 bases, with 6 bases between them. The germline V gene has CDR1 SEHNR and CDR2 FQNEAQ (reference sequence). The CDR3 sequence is CASSLVRDQETQYF. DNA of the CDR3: TGTGCCAGCAGCTTAGTTCGGGACCAAGAGACCCAGTACTTC.

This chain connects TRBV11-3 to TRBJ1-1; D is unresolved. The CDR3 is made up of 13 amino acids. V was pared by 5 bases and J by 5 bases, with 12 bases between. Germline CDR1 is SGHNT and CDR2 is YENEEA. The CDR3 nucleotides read TGTGCCAGCAGCCAAAAGACACGAACTGAAGCTTTCTTT. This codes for CASSQKTRTEAFF.

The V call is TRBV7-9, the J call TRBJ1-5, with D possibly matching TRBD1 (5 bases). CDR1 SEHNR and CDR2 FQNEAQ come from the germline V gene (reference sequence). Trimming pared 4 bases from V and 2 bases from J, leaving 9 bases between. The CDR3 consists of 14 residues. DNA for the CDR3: TGTGCCAGCAGCTCTGGGGGGGGCAATCAGCCCCAGCATTTT. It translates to CASSSGGGNQPQHF.

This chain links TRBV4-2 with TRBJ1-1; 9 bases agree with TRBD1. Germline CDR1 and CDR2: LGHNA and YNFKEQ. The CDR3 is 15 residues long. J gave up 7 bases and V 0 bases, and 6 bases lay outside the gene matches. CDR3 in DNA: TGTGCCAGCAGCCAAGATACCCCGACAGGGGGTGAAGCTTTCTTT. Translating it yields CASSQDTPTGGEAFF.

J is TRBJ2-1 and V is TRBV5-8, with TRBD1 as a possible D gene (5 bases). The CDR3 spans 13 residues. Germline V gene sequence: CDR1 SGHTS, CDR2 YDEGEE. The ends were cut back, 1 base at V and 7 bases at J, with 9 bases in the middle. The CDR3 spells CASSLQGPNEQFF. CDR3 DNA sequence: TGTGCCAGCAGCTTGCAGGGTCCAAATGAGCAGTTCTTC. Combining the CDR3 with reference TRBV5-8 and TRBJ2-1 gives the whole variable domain EAGVTQSPTHLIKTRGQQATLRCSPISGHTSVYWYQQALGLGLQFLLWYDEGEERNRGNFPPRFSGRQFPNYSSELNVNALELEDSALYLCASSLQGPNEQFFGPGTRLTVL.

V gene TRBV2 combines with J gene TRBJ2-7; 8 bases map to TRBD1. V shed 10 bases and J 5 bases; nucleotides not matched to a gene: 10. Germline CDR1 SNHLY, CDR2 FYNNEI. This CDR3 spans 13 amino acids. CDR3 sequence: CATPGTGTNEQYF. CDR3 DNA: TGTGCCACCCCCGGGACAGGTACGAACGAGCAGTACTTC.

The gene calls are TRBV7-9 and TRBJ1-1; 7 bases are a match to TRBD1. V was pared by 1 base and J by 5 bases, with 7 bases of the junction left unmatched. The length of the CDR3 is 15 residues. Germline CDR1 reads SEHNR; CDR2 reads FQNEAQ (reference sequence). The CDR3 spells CASSLVGGRETEAFF. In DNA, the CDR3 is TGTGCCAGCAGCTTAGTAGGGGGCCGAGAGACTGAAGCTTTCTTT. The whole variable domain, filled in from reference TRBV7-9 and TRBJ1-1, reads DTGVSQNPRHKITKRGQNVTFRCDPISEHNRLYWYRQTLGQGPEFLTYFQNEAQLEKSRLLSDRFSAERPKGSFSTLEIQRTEQGDSAMYLCASSLVGGRETEAFFGQGTRLTVV.

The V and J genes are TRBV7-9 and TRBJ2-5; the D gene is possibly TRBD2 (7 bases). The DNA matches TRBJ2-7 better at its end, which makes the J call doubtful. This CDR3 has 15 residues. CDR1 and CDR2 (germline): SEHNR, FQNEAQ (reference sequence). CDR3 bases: TGTGCCAGCAGCCGAGAGGGGGGAGGGTCCTACGAGCAGTACTTC. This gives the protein CASSREGGGSYEQYF.

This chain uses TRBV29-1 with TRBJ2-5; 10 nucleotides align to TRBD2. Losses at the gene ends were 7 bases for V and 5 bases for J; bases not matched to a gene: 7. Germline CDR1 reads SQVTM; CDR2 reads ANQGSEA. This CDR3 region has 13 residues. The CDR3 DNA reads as TGCAGCGATCGAAGTAGCGGGAGGGAGACCCAGTACTTC. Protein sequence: CSDRSSGRETQYF.